What follows is one T cell receptor (beta chain) and its context. Antigen: not known. Trimming at V came to 3 bases and at J to 4 bases, leaving 4 bases not matched to a gene. The CDR3 has 14 residues. CDR1 and CDR2 from the germline V gene are GTSNPN and SVGIG (reference sequence). The sample belongs to a study of cytomegalovirus exposure and HLA in healthy donors. The study's findings and limits: The authors enumerated some 160 TCR beta chains as linked to cytomegalovirus.

The PCR made use of 60 Vbeta and 13 Jbeta primers. The table came from immunoSEQ multiplex PCR; TCRdb's copy has only in-frame clones and leaves some out. The repertoire includes approximately 100,000 clones, 75% to 85% of them detected once, and over 4% sits in the top ten. V usage is TRBV30 and J usage is TRBJ1-3; 9 nucleotides agree with TRBD1. Sequenced sample: PBMCs. This TCR derives from a female donor in good health and CMV-seropositive. The CDR3 spells CAWSAGTGGNTIYF. In DNA, the CDR3 is TGTGCCTGGAGCGCCGGGACAGGGGGAAACACCATATATTTT.